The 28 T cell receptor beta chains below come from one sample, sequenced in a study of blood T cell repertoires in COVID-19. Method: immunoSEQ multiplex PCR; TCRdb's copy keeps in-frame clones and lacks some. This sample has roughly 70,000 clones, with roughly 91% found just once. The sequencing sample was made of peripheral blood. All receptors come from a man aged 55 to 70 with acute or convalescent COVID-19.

For the CDR3, the DNA is TGTGCCAGCAGTCTCAGTCTTTACGAGCAGTACTTC. It translates to CASSLSLYEQYF. The gene calls are TRBV2 and TRBJ2-7; D remains ambiguous. CDR1 is SNHLY and CDR2 is FYNNEI in the germline V gene. The length of the CDR3 is 12 residues. Trimming removed 5 bases from V and 4 bases from J, with 9 bases in between.

The CDR3 DNA is TGTGCCAGCAGTTACGGTCCGCGGCAGTATGGCTACACCTTC. Translation: CASSYGPRQYGYTF. J is TRBJ1-2 and V is TRBV6-6; D not certain. Germline V CDR1 and CDR2: MNHNY, SVGAGI (reference sequence). The V end was cut by 2 bases, the J end by 5 bases, with 12 bases between. This CDR3 contains 14 residues.

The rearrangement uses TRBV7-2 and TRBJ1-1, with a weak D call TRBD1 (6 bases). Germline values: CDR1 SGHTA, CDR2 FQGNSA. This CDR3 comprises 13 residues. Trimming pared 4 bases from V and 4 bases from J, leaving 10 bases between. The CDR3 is CASSYRALTEAFF. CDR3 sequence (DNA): TGTGCCAGCAGCTACAGGGCCCTCACTGAAGCTTTCTTT.

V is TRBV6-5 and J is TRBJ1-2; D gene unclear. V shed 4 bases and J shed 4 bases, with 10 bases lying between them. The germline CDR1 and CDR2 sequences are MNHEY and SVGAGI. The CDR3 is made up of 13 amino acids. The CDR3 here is CASSSGSIYGYTF. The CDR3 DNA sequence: TGTGCCAGCAGTTCCGGGTCCATCTATGGCTACACCTTC.

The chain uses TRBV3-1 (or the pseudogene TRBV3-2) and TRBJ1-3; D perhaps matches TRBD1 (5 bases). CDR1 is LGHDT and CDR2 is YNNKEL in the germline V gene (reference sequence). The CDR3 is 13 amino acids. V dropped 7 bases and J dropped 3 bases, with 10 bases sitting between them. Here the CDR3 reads CASTRGNGNTIYF. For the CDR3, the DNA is TGTGCCAGCACGCGGGGGAATGGAAACACCATATATTTT.

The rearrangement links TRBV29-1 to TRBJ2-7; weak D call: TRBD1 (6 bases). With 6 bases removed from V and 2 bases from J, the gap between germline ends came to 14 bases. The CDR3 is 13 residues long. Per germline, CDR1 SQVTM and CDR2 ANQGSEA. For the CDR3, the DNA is TGCAGCGTCTCTGGACAGATAACCTACGAGCAGTACTTC. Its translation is CSVSGQITYEQYF.

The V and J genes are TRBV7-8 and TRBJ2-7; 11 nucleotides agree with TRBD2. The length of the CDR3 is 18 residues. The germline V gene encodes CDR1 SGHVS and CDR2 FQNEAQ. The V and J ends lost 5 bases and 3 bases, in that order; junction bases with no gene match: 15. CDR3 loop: CASSPIGLAGGGFYEQYF. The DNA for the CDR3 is TGTGCCAGCAGCCCCATCGGTCTAGCGGGGGGTGGTTTCTACGAGCAGTACTTC.

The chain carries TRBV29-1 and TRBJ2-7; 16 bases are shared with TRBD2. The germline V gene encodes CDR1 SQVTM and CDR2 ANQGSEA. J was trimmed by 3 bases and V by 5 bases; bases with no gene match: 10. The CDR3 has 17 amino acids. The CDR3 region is CSVIPGLAGGKGYEQYF. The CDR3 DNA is TGCAGCGTTATCCCGGGACTAGCGGGGGGGAAGGGCTACGAGCAGTACTTC.

CDR3 nucleotides: TGTGCCAGTAGTGACAGGGGCCTGGCTGAAAAACTGTTTTTT. This sequence encodes CASSDRGLAEKLFF. The chain employs TRBV19 and TRBJ1-4, with 8 bases aligning to TRBD1. The CDR3 is 14 residues long. Germline values: CDR1 LNHDA, CDR2 SQIVND (reference sequence). V lost 5 bases, J lost 7 bases, and 6 bases stayed unmatched.

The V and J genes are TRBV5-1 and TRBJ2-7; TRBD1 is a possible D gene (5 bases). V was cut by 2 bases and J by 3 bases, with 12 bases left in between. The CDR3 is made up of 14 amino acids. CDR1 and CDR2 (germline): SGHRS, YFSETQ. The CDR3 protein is CASSFKGPNYEQYF. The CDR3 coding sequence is TGCGCCAGCAGCTTTAAGGGGCCAAACTACGAGCAGTACTTC.

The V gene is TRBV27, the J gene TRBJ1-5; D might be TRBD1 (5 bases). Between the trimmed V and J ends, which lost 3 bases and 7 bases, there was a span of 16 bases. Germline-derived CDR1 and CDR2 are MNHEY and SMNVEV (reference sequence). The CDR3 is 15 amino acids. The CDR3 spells CASSLNWGRLQPQHF. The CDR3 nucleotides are TGTGCCAGCAGTTTGAACTGGGGCCGACTCCAGCCCCAGCATTTT.

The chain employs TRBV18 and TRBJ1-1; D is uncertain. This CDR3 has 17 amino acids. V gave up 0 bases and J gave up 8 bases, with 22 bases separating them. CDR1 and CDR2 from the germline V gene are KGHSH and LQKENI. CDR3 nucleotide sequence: TGTGCCAGCTCACCACCGAGATACGGTGCCGGCACTAGAGAAGCTTTCTTT. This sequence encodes CASSPPRYGAGTREAFF.

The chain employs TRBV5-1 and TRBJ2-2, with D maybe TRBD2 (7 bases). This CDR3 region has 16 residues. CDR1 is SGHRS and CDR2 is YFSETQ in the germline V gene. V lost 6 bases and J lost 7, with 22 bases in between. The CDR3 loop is CASTHGGRSGSGELFF. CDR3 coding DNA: TGCGCCAGCACCCACGGGGGGCGATCCGGGAGCGGGGAGCTGTTTTTT.

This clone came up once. DNA for the CDR3: TGTGCCAGTAGTATAGGAGGCCTCCGGGTCCACACCGGGGAGCTGTTTTTT. Its translation: CASSIGGLRVHTGELFF. The chain recombines TRBV19 with TRBJ2-2; no clear D gene. The CDR3 runs to 17 residues. V shed 1 base and J shed 3 bases, with 15 bases lying between them. Per germline, CDR1 LNHDA and CDR2 SQIVND (reference sequence).

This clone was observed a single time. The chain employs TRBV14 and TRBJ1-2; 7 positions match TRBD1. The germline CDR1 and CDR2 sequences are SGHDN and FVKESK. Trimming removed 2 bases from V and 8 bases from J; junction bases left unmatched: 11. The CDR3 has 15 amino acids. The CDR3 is CASSQRLTGSGGYTF. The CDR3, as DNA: TGTGCCAGCAGCCAACGCCTGACAGGGTCGGGAGGCTACACCTTC.

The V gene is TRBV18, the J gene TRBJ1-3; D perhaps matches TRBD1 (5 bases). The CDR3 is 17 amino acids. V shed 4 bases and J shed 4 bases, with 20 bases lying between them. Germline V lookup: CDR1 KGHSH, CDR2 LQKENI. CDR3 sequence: CASSQPTGGISGNTIYF. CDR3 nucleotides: TGTGCCAGCTCACAACCAACCGGGGGGATCTCCGGAAACACCATATATTTT.

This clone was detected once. Here the CDR3 reads CASSPMRGPMGAGELFF. The CDR3 nucleotides read TGTGCCAGCAGCCCGATGAGGGGGCCCATGGGCGCCGGGGAGCTGTTTTTT. The chain employs TRBV5-4 and TRBJ2-2; 7 bases align to TRBD1. Germline loops: CDR1 SGHNT, CDR2 YYREEE (reference sequence). CDR3 length: 17 residues. V was pared by 4 bases and J by 6 bases, with 15 bases of the junction left unmatched.

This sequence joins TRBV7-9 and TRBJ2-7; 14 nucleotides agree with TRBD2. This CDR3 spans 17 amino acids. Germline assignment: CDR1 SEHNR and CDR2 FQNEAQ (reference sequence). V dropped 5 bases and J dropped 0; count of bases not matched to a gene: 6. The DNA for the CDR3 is TGTGCCAGCAGCCACGGACTAGCGGGGGGCTTCTCCTACGAGCAGTACTTC. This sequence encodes CASSHGLAGGFSYEQYF.

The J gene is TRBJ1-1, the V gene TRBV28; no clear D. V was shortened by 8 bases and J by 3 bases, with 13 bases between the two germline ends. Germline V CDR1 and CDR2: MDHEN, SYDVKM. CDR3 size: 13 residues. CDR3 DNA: TGTGCCAGCGAACCTTCGGGGTACACTGAAGCTTTCTTT. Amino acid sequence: CASEPSGYTEAFF.

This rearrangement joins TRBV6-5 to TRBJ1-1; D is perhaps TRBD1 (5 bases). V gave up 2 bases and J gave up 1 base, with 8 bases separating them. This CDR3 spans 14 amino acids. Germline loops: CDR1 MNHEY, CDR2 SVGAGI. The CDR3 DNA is TGTGCCAGCAGTTACCCAGGGAAGAACACTGAAGCTTTCTTT. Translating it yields CASSYPGKNTEAFF.

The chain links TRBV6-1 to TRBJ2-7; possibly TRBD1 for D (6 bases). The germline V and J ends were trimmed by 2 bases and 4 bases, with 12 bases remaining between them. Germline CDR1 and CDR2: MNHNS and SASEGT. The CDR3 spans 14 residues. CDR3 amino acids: CASSELTGPYEQYF. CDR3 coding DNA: TGTGCCAGCAGTGAACTCACAGGGCCGTACGAGCAGTACTTC.

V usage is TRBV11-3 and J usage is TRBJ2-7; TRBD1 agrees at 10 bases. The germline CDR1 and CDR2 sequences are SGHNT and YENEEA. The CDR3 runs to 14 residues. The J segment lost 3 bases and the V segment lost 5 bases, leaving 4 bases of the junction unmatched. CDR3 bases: TGTGCCAGCAGCCCAGGACAGGGGGACTACGAGCAGTACTTC. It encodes CASSPGQGDYEQYF.

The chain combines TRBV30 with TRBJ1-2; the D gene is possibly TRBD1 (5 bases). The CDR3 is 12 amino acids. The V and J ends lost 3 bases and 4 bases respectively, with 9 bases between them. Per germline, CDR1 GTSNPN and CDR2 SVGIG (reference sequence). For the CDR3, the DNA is TGTGCCTGGAGGGGGCTCTCCTATGGCTACACCTTC. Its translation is CAWRGLSYGYTF.

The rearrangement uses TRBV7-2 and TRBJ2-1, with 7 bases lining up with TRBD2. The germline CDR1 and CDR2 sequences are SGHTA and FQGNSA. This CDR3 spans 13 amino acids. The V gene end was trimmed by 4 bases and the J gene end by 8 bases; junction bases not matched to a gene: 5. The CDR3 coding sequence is TGTGCCAGCAGCTCCTACAGCGGGGATGAGCAGTTCTTC. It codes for CASSSYSGDEQFF.

CDR3 nucleotide sequence: TGTGCCAGCAGCGCCCACCCTACAGGGTACGAGCAGTACTTC. Translated: CASSAHPTGYEQYF. The chain joins TRBV7-9 to TRBJ2-7, with D possibly matching TRBD1 (6 bases). The CDR3 runs to 14 residues. Germline assignment: CDR1 SEHNR and CDR2 FQNEAQ (reference sequence). Trimming pared 5 bases from V and 4 bases from J, leaving 15 bases between.

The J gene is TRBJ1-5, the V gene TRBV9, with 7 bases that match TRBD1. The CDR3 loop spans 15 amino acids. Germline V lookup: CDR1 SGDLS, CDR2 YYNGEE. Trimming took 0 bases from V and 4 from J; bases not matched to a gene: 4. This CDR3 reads CASSVGQGLNQPQHF. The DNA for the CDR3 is TGTGCCAGCAGCGTAGGACAGGGCCTAAATCAGCCCCAGCATTTT.

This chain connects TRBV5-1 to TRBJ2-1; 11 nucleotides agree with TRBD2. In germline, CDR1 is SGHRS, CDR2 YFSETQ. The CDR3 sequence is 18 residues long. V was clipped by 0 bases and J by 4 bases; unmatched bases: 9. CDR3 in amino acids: CASSLGGLAGGLYNEQFF. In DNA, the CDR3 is TGCGCCAGCAGCTTGGGAGGGCTAGCGGGGGGTCTATACAATGAGCAGTTCTTC.

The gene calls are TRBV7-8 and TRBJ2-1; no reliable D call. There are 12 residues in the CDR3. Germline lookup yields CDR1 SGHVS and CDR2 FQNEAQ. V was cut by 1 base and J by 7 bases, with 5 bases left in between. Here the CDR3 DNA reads TGTGCCAGCAGCTTAGATACAAATGAGCAGTTCTTC. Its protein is CASSLDTNEQFF.